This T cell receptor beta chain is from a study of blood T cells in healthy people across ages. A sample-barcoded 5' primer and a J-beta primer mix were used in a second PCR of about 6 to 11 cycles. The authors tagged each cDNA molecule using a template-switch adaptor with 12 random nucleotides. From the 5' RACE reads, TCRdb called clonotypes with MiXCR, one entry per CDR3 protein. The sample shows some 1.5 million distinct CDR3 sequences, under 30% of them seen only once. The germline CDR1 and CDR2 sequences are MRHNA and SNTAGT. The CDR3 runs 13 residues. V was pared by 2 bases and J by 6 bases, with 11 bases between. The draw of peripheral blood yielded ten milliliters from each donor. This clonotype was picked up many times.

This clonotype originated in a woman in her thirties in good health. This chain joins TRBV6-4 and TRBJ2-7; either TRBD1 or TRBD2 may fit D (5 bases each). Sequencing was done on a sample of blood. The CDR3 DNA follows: TGTGCCAGCAGTGACGATTGGGGGAGCGAGCAGTACTTC. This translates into CASSDDWGSEQYF.